This TCR beta chain appears in the sequencing data of a study of blood T cell repertoires in COVID-19. Across the whole study: Donors in the United States, Italy and Spain gave samples during acute or convalescent COVID-19. In each case, the material was cDNA or gDNA derived from T cells, B-cell-depleted T cells, or PBMCs.

Seattle patients were enrolled while actively infected and followed longitudinally. Trimming left V 9 bases short and J 4 bases short, with 21 bases between. This CDR3 has 15 amino acids. Germline V lookup: CDR1 MDHEN, CDR2 SYDVKM. As processed by the authors: Amplification from reference gene primers served as the basis for estimated nucleated cell counts. Profiled with immunoSEQ multiplex PCR; TCRdb holds only in-frame clones, not every one. Clone size and the V and J calls come from that table; the DNA yielded D and trimming. The sample holds some 73,000 clones, around 77% seen once. V and J are TRBV28 and TRBJ1-1; D is possibly TRBD1 (5 bases). The clonotype was recovered from a man between 65 and 85 years old with COVID-19, enrolled during active disease. Material: peripheral blood. The CDR3 is CASRLRAYQGTEAFF. CDR3 sequence (DNA): TGTGCCAGTCGACTCAGGGCTTACCAGGGCACTGAAGCTTTCTTT.